This T cell receptor beta chain was sequenced during a study of blood T cell repertoires in COVID-19. Study information: Samples of COVID-19 (acute and convalescent) were obtained from the United States, Italy and Spain. Sample material is recorded as cDNA or gDNA derived from T cells, B-cell-depleted T cells, or PBMCs.

The CDR3 has 17 residues. The V and J ends lost 3 bases and 4 bases, in that order; junction bases with no gene match: 9. Germline V gene sequence: CDR1 KGHSH, CDR2 LQKENI. Study processing details: Estimates of nucleated cell counts were drawn from the amplification of reference gene primers. The data were produced by immunoSEQ multiplex PCR, yet TCRdb's version contains in-frame clones alone and is incomplete. The DNA was the basis for D and trimming; V, J and clone size are from that table. The data hold nearly 45,000 clones, with roughly 80% observed a single time. V and J are TRBV18 and TRBJ2-2, with 9 bases lining up with TRBD1. Sequenced sample: peripheral blood. The source is a man between 65 and 85 years old with acute or convalescent COVID-19. The CDR3 coding sequence is TGTGCCAGCTCACCTGGAACCGGGACAGGGATCACCGGGGAGCTGTTTTTT. This translates into CASSPGTGTGITGELFF.